The 16 T cell receptor beta chains below were found in one sample sequenced in a study of T-cell reconstitution after alpha-beta-depleted transplantation in children. The library targeted TCRbeta and was prepared with unique molecular identifiers. TCRdb analysed the PCR reads with MiXCR anew, one entry per CDR3 protein. Among roughly 49,000 distinct CDR3 sequences listed, approximately 9.2% were seen once. This specimen was PBMCs, mostly from graft donor cells, taken 60 days after TCRalphabeta/CD19-depleted stem cell transplant. The receptors stem from a male patient between 2 and 9 years old who had a stem cell transplant for chronic granulomatous disease, so the T cells may come from the graft donor.

This clonotype has at least ten counts. The chain employs TRBV7-6 and TRBJ1-4; D uncertain. This CDR3 is 14 amino acids long. CDR1 is SGHVS, CDR2 FNYEAQ, per germline. Trimming took off 2 bases at V and 8 bases at J, with 12 bases between the two ends. CDR3 sequence: CASSLTQTGEKLFF. The CDR3 bases are TGTGCCAGCAGCTTAACCCAGACGGGGGAAAAACTGTTTTTT.

This clonotype was counted at least ten times. V and J are TRBV20-1 and TRBJ1-1; tentative D call: TRBD1 (6 bases). Deletions cut 3 bases from V and 1 base from J, with 15 bases between. This CDR3 is built from 15 residues. CDR1 DFQATT and CDR2 SNEGSKA come from the germline V gene (reference sequence). The DNA of the CDR3 is TGCAGTGCTAGGGCCCAACAGGGACCGAACACTGAAGCTTTCTTT. As protein: CSARAQQGPNTEAFF.

This clonotype has ten or more counts. DNA of the CDR3: TGCGCCAGCAGCTTAGTTGGGGACCAAGAAGAGACCCAGTACTTC. Residues: CASSLVGDQEETQYF. This chain joins TRBV5-1 and TRBJ2-5, with D perhaps being TRBD1 or TRBD2 (5 bases each). The V end was cut by 2 bases, the J end by 3 bases, with 14 bases between. This CDR3 contains 15 residues. Germline V CDR1 and CDR2: SGHRS, YFSETQ.

This clonotype was counted at least ten times. The rearrangement links TRBV29-1 to TRBJ2-7; D gene uncertain. V lost 0 bases to trimming and J lost 2 bases, with 5 bases between them. The CDR3 loop spans 12 amino acids. The germline V gene encodes CDR1 SQVTM and CDR2 ANQGSEA. The CDR3 DNA is TGCAGCGTTGAAGATTATACCTACGAGCAGTACTTC. This encodes CSVEDYTYEQYF.

On this clonotype itself: At one end, the junction sequence differs from germline, possibly due to a read error. This chain uses TRBV7-2 with TRBJ2-1, with a tentative D call TRBD2 (6 bases). Germline values: CDR1 SGHTA, CDR2 FQGNSA. This CDR3 is built from 14 residues. The CDR3 sequence: CASNLAVSYNEQFF. DNA of the CDR3: TGTGCCAGCAACTTAGCGGTCTCCTACAATGAGCAGTTCTTC. Full variable domain (rest looked up from reference TRBV7-2 and TRBJ2-1): GAGVSQSPSNKVTEKGKDVELRCDPISGHTALYWYRQSLGQGLEFLIYFQGNSAPDKSGLPSDRFSAERTGGSVSTLTIQRTQQEDSAVYLCASNLAVSYNEQFFGPGTRLTVL.

The sample holds a few counts of this clonotype. The gene calls are TRBV20-1 and TRBJ1-1; D is perhaps TRBD1 (6 bases). The CDR3 sequence is 13 residues long. Germline CDR1 DFQATT, CDR2 SNEGSKA (reference sequence). V lost 4 bases, J lost 1 base, and 10 bases lay in between. The CDR3 protein is CSATGTKNTEAFF. The CDR3 nucleotides are TGCAGTGCTACCGGGACAAAGAACACTGAAGCTTTCTTT.

Ten or more counts support this clonotype. The CDR3 protein is CASSQEGQSSYEQYF. As DNA, the CDR3 is TGCGCCAGCAGCCAAGAGGGACAGTCTTCCTACGAGCAGTACTTC. This chain uses TRBV4-3 with TRBJ2-7; 7 positions agree with TRBD1. CDR1 is LGHNA and CDR2 is YSLEER in the germline V gene. The ends lost 0 bases at V and 1 base at J; junction bases unmatched: 3. The CDR3 totals 15 residues.

V is TRBV11-2 and J is TRBJ1-6; D is ambiguous. There are 13 residues in the CDR3. V lost 5 bases and J 10 bases, leaving 12 bases between the germline ends. Germline CDR1 and CDR2: SGHAT and FQNNGV. The CDR3 nucleotides read TGTGCCAGCAGCCCCAGCCAGCTATCACCCCTCCACTTT. Translated: CASSPSQLSPLHF.

This clonotype was picked up many times. The V and J genes are TRBV28 and TRBJ2-6; D remains ambiguous. In germline, CDR1 is MDHEN, CDR2 SYDVKM. Trimming stripped 6 bases from V and 1 base from J, with 1 base between. The CDR3 runs to 12 residues. The CDR3 DNA is TGTGCCAGCAGATCTGGGGCCAACGTCCTGACTTTC. Its translation: CASRSGANVLTF.

This clonotype was seen repeatedly, ten times or more. This chain joins TRBV9 and TRBJ2-7; maybe TRBD2 (6 bases). V lost 1 base and J 3 bases, leaving 11 bases between the germline ends. The CDR3 extends over 14 amino acids. Germline V lookup: CDR1 SGDLS, CDR2 YYNGEE. The CDR3: CASSVSGGYYEQYF. CDR3 DNA: TGTGCCAGCAGCGTATCCGGGGGATACTACGAGCAGTACTTC.

V and J are TRBV6-4 and TRBJ2-2, with 13 nucleotides matching TRBD2. This CDR3 has 16 amino acids. CDR1 MRHNA and CDR2 SNTAGT come from the germline V gene. V lost 0 bases to trimming and J lost 6 bases; unmatched junction nucleotides: 1. The CDR3 coding sequence is TGTGCCAGCAGTGACTCACTAGCGGGAGGGCCCGGGGAGCTGTTTTTT. Translating it yields CASSDSLAGGPGELFF.

Many counts were recorded for this clonotype. V usage is TRBV7-3 and J usage is TRBJ2-5; possibly TRBD1 or TRBD2 for D (6 bases each). Deletions cut 0 bases from V and 6 bases from J, with 8 bases between. The germline CDR1 and CDR2 sequences are SGHTA and FQGTGA. The CDR3 covers 13 residues. The CDR3 region has the DNA TGTGCCAGCAGCTTAACCGGGGGCCAGACCCAGTACTTC. Amino acids: CASSLTGGQTQYF.

Ten or more counts support this clonotype. V is TRBV16 and J is TRBJ2-1; D may match TRBD1 or TRBD2 (5 bases each). CDR1 KGHSY and CDR2 FQNENV come from the germline V gene. The CDR3 is 13 amino acids. V was trimmed by 4 bases and J by 8 bases, leaving 12 bases between them. The CDR3: CASSPILGDEQFF. For the CDR3, the DNA is TGTGCCAGCAGCCCAATACTAGGGGATGAGCAGTTCTTC.

CDR3: CASRHLRGPSYNEQFF. CDR3 sequence (DNA): TGTGCCAGCAGACACCTTAGGGGACCCTCCTACAATGAGCAGTTCTTC. The chain combines TRBV6-1 with TRBJ2-1; the D call may be TRBD1 or TRBD2 (5 bases each). V dropped 6 bases and J dropped 0 bases, with 15 bases sitting between them. The CDR3 contains 16 residues. CDR1 is MNHNS and CDR2 is SASEGT in the germline V gene.

This clonotype has a count of ten or more. In DNA form, the CDR3 reads TGCGCCAGCAGTCAAATCCCGGGACTAGCGGTGGATGAGCAGTTCTTC. It is translated as CASSQIPGLAVDEQFF. V usage is TRBV5-1 and J usage is TRBJ2-1; 11 nucleotides match TRBD2. This CDR3 is built from 16 residues. Germline CDR1 and CDR2: SGHRS and YFSETQ. The V and J ends lost 5 bases and 8 bases, in that order; junction bases with no gene match: 12. The whole variable domain, remainder taken from reference TRBV5-1 and TRBJ2-1, is KAGVTQTPRYLIKTRGQQVTLSCSPISGHRSVSWYQQTPGQGLQFLFEYFSETQRNKGNFPGRFSGRQFSNSRSEMNVSTLELGDSALYLCASSQIPGLAVDEQFFGPGTRLTVL.

The V and J genes are TRBV2 and TRBJ2-7; D is undetermined. The germline V and J ends were trimmed by 5 bases and 3 bases, with 14 bases remaining between them. Germline V lookup: CDR1 SNHLY, CDR2 FYNNEI. The length of the CDR3 is 14 residues. The CDR3 DNA reads TGTGCCAGCAGTTTAATAGGCTCTTTCTACGAGCAGTACTTC. It is translated as CASSLIGSFYEQYF.